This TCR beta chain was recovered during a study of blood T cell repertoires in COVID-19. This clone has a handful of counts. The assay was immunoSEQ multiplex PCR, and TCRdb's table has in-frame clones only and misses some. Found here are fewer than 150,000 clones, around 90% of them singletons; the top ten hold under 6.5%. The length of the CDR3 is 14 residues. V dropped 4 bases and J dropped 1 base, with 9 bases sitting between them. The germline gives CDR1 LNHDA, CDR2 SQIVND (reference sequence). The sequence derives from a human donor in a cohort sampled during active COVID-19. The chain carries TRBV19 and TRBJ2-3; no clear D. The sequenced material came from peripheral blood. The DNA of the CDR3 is TGTGCCAGTAGTAGTACGCCGGGCACAGATACGCAGTATTTT. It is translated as CASSSTPGTDTQYF.